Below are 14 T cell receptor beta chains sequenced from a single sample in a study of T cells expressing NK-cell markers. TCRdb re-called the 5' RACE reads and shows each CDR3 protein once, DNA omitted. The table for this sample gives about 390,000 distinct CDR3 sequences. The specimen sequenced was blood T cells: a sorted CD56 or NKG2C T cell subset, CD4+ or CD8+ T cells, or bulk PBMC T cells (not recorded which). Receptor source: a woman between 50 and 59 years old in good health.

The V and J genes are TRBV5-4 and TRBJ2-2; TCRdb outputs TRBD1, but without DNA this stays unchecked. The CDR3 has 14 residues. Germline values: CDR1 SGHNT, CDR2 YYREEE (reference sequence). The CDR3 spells CASSEGQNTGELFF. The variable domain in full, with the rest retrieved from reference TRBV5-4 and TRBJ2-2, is ETGVTQSPTHLIKTRGQQVTLRCSSQSGHNTVSWYQQALGQGPQFIFQYYREEENGRGNFPPRFSGLQFPNYSSELNVNALELDDSALYLCASSEGQNTGELFFGEGSRLTVL.

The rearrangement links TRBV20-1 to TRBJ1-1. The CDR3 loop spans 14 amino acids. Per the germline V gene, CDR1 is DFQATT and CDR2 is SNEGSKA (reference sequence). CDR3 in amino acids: CSARGSTGRTEAFF.

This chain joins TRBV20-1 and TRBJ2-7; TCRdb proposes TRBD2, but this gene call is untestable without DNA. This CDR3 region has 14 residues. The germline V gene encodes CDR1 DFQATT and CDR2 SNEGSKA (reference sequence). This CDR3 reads CSAHDRLGSYEQYF.

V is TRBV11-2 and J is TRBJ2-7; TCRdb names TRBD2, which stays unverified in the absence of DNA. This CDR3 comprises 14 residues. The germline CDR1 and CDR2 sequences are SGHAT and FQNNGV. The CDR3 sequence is CASSPSSGDYEQYF.

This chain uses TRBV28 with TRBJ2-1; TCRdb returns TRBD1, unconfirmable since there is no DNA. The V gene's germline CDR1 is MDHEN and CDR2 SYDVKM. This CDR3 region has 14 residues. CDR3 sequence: CASSTGGIRNEQFF.

CDR3 amino acids: CASSPGLLGDNEQFF. The chain couples TRBV5-1 to TRBJ2-1; TCRdb picks TRBD2, but there is no DNA to check that call. CDR1 and CDR2 (germline): SGHRS, YFSETQ. CDR3 length equals 15 residues.

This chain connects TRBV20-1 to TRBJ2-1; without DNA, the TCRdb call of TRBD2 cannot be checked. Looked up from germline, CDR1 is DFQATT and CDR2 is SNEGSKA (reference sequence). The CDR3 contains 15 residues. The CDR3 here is CSAVSTTISYNEQFF.

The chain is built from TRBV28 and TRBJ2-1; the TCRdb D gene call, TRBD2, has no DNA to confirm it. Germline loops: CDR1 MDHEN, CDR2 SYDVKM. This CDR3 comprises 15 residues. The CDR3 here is CASSSPQAGDNEQFF.

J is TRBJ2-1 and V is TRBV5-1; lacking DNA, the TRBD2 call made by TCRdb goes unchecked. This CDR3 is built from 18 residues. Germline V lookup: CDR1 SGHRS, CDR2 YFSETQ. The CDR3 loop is CASSLETPGLAGHNEQFF.

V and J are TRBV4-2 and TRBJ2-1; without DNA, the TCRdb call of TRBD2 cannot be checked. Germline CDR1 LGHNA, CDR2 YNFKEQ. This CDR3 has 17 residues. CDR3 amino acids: CASSQVLGTSGYNEQFF.

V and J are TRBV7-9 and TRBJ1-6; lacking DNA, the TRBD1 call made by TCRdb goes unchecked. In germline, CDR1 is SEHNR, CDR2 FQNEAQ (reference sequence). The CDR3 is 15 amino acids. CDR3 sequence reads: CASSLWTGRNSPLHF.

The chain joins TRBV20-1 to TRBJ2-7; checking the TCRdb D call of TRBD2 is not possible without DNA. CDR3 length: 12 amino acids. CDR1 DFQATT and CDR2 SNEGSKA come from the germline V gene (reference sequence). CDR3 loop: CSAASEKPEQYF.

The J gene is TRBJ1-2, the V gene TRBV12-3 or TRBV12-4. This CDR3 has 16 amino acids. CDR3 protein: CASSFNSMSSNYGYTF.

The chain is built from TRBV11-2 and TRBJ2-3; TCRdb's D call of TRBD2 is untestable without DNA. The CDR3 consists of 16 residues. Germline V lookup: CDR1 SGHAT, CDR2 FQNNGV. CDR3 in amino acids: CASSFPAGVGTDTQYF.